This T cell receptor beta chain derives from a study of sequential checkpoint blockade in melanoma. Study-level background: Randomization was 1:1 between first-line nivolumab→ipilimumab and ipilimumab→nivolumab. Each arm's sequence ended with maintenance nivolumab.

Assay: immunoSEQ multiplex PCR; the TCRdb copy retains only in-frame clones and omits some. The sample carries around 4,900 clones, around 69% recorded once. Treatment meaning: randomized to nivolumab then ipilimumab (arm A) or the reverse (arm B). From thawed PBMCs, live CD3+CD8+ cells negative for CD19 and CD56 were sorted. The material was CD8+ T cells sorted from blood (inferred from file names), obtained from a patient given nivolumab and ipilimumab in sequence. This clonotype was obtained from a human donor with melanoma.

This CDR3 reads CASSDSLAGEFNEQFF. CDR3 coding DNA: TGTGCCAGCAGTGACTCCTTAGCGGGAGAGTTTAATGAGCAGTTCTTC. The V gene is TRBV6-4, the J gene TRBJ2-1; 9 nucleotides line up with TRBD2. Germline V gene data show CDR1 as MRHNA and CDR2 as SNTAGT. The CDR3 contains 16 residues. V lost 0 bases and J lost 7; bases outside the gene matches: 7.